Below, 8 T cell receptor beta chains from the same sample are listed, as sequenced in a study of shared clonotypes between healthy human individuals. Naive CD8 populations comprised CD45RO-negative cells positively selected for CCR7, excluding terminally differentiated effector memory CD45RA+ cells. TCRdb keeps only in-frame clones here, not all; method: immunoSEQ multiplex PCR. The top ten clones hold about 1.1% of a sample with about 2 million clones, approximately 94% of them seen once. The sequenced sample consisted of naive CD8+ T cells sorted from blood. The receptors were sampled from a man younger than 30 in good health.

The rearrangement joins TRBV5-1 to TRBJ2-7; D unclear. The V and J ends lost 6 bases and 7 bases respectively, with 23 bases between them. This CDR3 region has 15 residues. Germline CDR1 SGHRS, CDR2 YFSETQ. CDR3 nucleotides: TGCGCCAGCAAACCGGATTGGTCCACGGACGGGGAGCAGTACTTC. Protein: CASKPDWSTDGEQYF. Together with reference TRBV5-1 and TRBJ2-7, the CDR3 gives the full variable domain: KAGVTQTPRYLIKTRGQQVTLSCSPISGHRSVSWYQQTPGQGLQFLFEYFSETQRNKGNFPGRFSGRQFSNSRSEMNVSTLELGDSALYLCASKPDWSTDGEQYFGPGTRLTVT.

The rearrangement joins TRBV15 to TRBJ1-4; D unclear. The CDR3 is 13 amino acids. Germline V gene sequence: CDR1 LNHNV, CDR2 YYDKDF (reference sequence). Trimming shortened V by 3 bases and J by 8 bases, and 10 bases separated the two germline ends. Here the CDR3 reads CATSSPNTEKLFF. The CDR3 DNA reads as TGTGCCACCAGCAGCCCCAACACGGAAAAACTGTTTTTT.

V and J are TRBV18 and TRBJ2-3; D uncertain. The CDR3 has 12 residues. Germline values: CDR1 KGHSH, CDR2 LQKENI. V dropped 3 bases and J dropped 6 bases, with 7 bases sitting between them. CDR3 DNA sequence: TGTGCCAGCTCACCTTTGATGGATACGCAGTATTTT. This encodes CASSPLMDTQYF.

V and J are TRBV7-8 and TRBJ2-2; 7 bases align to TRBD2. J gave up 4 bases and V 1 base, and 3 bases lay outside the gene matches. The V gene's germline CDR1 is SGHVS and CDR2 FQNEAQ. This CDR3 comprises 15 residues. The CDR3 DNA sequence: TGTGCCAGCAGCTTAGACCCGGGAGGCACCGGGGAGCTGTTTTTT. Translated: CASSLDPGGTGELFF.

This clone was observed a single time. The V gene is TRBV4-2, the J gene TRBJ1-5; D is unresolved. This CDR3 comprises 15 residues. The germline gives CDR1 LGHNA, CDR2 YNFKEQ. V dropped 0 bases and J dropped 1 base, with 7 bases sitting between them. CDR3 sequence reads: CASSQEMGSNQPQHF. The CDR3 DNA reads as TGTGCCAGCAGCCAAGAGATGGGCAGCAATCAGCCCCAGCATTTT.

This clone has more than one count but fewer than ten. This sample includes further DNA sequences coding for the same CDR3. CDR3 in amino acids: CASSLTGGQETQYF. The CDR3 DNA follows: TGTGCCAGCAGCTTAACAGGGGGGCAAGAGACCCAGTACTTC. The genes are TRBV7-9 and TRBJ2-5; 8 bases are shared with TRBD1. The V gene's germline CDR1 is SEHNR and CDR2 FQNEAQ (reference sequence). The CDR3 totals 14 residues. Losses at the gene ends were 2 bases for V and 2 bases for J; bases not matched to a gene: 1.

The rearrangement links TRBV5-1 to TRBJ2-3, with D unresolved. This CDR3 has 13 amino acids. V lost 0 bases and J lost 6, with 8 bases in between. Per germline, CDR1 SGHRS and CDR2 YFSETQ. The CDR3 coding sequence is TGCGCCAGCAGCTTGGGAGGCTCGGATACGCAGTATTTT. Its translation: CASSLGGSDTQYF.

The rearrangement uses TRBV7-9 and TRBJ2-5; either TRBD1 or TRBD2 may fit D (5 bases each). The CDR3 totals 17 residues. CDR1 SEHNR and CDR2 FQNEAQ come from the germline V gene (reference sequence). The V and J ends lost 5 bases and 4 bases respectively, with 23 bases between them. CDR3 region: CASSGDGWAAGSETQYF. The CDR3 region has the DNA TGTGCCAGCAGCGGGGACGGCTGGGCAGCTGGTTCAGAGACCCAGTACTTC.